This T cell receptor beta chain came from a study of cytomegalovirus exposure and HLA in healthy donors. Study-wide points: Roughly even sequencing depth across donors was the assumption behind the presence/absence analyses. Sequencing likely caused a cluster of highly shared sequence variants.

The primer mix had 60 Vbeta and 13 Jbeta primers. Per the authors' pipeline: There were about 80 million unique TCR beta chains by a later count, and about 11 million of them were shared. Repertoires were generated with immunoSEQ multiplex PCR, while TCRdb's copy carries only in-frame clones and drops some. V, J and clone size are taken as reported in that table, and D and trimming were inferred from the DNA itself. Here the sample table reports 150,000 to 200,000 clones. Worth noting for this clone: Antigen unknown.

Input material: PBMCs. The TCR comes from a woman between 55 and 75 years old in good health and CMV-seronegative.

The DNA for the CDR3 is TGTGCCATCAGTGAGGGAGTAGGAGCTTTCTTT. Translated: CAISEGVGAFF. The chain recombines TRBV10-3 with TRBJ1-1, with unresolved D. V was clipped by 2 bases and J by 10 bases, with 8 bases between them. Per the germline V gene, CDR1 is ENHRY and CDR2 is SYGVKD. The CDR3 totals 11 residues.